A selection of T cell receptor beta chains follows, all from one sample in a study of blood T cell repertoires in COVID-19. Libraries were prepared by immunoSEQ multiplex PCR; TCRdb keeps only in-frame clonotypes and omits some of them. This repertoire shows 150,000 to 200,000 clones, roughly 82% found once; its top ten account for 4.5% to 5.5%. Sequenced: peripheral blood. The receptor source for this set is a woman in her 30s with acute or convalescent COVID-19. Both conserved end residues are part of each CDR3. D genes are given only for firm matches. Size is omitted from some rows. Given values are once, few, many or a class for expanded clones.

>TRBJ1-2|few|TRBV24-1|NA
TGTGCCACCAGTGACCCCTCGGCGGGACGGGACGGCTACACCTTC
CATSDPSAGRDGYTF
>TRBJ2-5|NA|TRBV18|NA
TGTGCCAGCTCACCAATCAACAGGAAAGAGACCCAGTACTTC
CASSPINRKETQYF
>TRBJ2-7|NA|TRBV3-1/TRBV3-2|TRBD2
TGTGCCAGCAGCCCTGAGCGGGGGGGGATCTACGAGCAGTACTTC
CASSPERGGIYEQYF
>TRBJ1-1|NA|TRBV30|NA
TGTGCCTGGAGTTTGGAAGGGGCTCAAGCTTTCTTT
CAWSLEGAQAFF
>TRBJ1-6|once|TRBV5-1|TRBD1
TGCGCCAGCAGCTCGGAGCCGGACAGGGGGCATTCACCCCTCCACTTT
CASSSEPDRGHSPLHF
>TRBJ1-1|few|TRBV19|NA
TGTGCCAGTAGTATTATAGGCGGTGACGCTTTCTTT
CASSIIGGDAFF
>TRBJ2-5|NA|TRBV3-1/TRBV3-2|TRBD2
TGTGCCAGCTCGGGACTAGCGGGCCGTCCACAGACCCAGTACTTC
CASSGLAGRPQTQYF
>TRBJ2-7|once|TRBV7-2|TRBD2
TGTGCCAGCAGCTTAGTGGCTAGCGGGGGGAGAAAATATGGCGAGCAGTACTTC
CASSLVASGGRKYGEQYF
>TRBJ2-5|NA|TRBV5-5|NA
TGTGCCAGCTACAGGGATTGGGCGGAGACCCAGTACTTC
CASYRDWAETQYF
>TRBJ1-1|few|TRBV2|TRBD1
TGTGCCAGCAGTGCCGGGACAGGGGGCGACGACACTGAAGCTTTCTTT
CASSAGTGGDDTEAFF
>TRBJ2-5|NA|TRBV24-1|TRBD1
TGTGCCACCAGTGACCCACAGGGGGCGGAGACCCAGTACTTC
CATSDPQGAETQYF
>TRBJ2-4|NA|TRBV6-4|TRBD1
TGTGCCAGCAGTGACCTACAGGGGCCGAGGGCCAAAAACATTCAGTACTTC
CASSDLQGPRAKNIQYF
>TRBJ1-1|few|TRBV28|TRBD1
TGTGCCAGCAGTTTACTCGGACAGGTGGCTGAAGCTTTCTTT
CASSLLGQVAEAFF
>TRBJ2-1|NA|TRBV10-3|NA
TGTGCCATCAGTGGTGGAGGACCAAATGAGCAGTTCTTC
CAISGGGPNEQFF
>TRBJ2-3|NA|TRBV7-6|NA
TGTGCCAGCAGCTTAGCCCCTAGCGGCACAGATACGCAGTATTTT
CASSLAPSGTDTQYF
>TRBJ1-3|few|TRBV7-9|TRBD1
TGTGCCAGCAGCTACGGGACAGGGAAAGGAAACACCATATATTTT
CASSYGTGKGNTIYF
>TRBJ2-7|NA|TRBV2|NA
TGTGCCAGCAGTGTGAGCGGGTTGGCCTACGAGCAGTACTTC
CASSVSGLAYEQYF
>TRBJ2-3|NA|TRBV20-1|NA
TGCAGTGCTCTAGAGCAGGATACGCAGTATTTT
CSALEQDTQYF
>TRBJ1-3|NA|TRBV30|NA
TGTGCCTGGAGTACATCAGACAGCTCTGGAAACACCATATATTTT
CAWSTSDSSGNTIYF
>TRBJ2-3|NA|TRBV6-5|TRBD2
TGTGCCAGCAGTTTTAGCGGGGCGGCAGATACGCAGTATTTT
CASSFSGAADTQYF
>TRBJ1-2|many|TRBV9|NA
TGTGCCAGCAGCGGGGGGTTAGCGGTTTATGGCTACACCTTC
CASSGGLAVYGYTF
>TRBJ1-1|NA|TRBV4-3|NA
TGCGCCAGCAGCCAGGCTTCTAACACTGAAGCTTTCTTT
CASSQASNTEAFF
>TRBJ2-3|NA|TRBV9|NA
TGTGCCAGCAGCGTAGACAGGACCTTAGATACGCAGTATTTT
CASSVDRTLDTQYF
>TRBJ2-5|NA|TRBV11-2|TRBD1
TGTGCCAGCAGCTTCCGGGACAGGGTCTTCGTAGAGACCCAGTACTTC
CASSFRDRVFVETQYF
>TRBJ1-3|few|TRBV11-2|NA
TGTGCCAGCAGCCTAATATTGTCTGGAAACACCATATATTTT
CASSLILSGNTIYF
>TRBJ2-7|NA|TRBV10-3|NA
TGTGCCATCAGTGATCAGGGGAAAATCTACGAGCAGTACTTC
CAISDQGKIYEQYF
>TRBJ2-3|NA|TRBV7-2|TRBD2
TGTGCCAGCAGCCAAAAACCCGGGACTAGCGGAAGCACAGATACGCAGTATTTT
CASSQKPGTSGSTDTQYF
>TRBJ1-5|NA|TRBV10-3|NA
TGTGCCATCGGAGAGGACAGTCAGCCCCAGCATTTT
CAIGEDSQPQHF
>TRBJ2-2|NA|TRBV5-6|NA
TGTGCCAGCAGCTTGGGGGGGCCCGGGGAGCTGTTTTTT
CASSLGGPGELFF
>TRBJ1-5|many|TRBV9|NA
TGTGCCAGCAGCGTAACAGGGACCGATCAGCCCCAGCATTTT
CASSVTGTDQPQHF
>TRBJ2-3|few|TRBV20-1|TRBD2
TGCAGTGCTAGTTGGGGAGCGGGGGTCACAGATACGCAGTATTTT
CSASWGAGVTDTQYF
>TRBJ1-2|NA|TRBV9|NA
TGTGCCAGCAGCCCTCGGGGGGGGTATGGCTACACCTTC
CASSPRGGYGYTF
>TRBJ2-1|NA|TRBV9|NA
TGTGCCAGCAGCGTACTCCAGATATACAATGAGCAGTTCTTC
CASSVLQIYNEQFF
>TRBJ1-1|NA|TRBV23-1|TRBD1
TGCGCCAGCAGTCCACGGACAGGTGAGGACACTGAAGCTTTCTTT
CASSPRTGEDTEAFF
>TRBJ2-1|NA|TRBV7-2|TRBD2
TGTGCCAGCAGCTTAGAACTAGCGGGATACAATGAGCAGTTCTTC
CASSLELAGYNEQFF
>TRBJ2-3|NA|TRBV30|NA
TGTGCCTGGAGTGTAGAGAGGTGGTCGGAGGGAGATACGCAGTATTTT
CAWSVERWSEGDTQYF
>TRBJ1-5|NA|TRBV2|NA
TGTGCCAGCAGTGAAATGGTACAGCACCAGCCCCAGCATTTT
CASSEMVQHQPQHF
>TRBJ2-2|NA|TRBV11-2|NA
TGTGCCAGCAGCTTAGAGAGACTTGGAACATTCACCGGGGAGCTGTTTTTT
CASSLERLGTFTGELFF
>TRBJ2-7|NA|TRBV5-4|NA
TGTGCCAGCAGAGGACCCCTCCGGGGGAGCTCCTACGAGCAGTACTTC
CASRGPLRGSSYEQYF
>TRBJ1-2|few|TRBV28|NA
TGTGCCAGCAGGCAAGGGAGGACCCGCTATGGCTACACCTTC
CASRQGRTRYGYTF
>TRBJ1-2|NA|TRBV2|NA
TGTGCCAGCAGTCCGGGGGGCGGCTACACCTTC
CASSPGGGYTF
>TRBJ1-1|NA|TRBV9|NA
TGTGCCAGCAGCTTGGGACAGAACACTGAAGCTTTCTTT
CASSLGQNTEAFF
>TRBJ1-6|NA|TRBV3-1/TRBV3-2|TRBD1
TGTGCCAGCAGCTTGGGACAGGGGAATTCACCCCTCCACTTT
CASSLGQGNSPLHF
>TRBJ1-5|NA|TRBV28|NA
TGTGCCAGCAGTCGGGGTCATAGCAATCAGCCCCAGCATTTT
CASSRGHSNQPQHF
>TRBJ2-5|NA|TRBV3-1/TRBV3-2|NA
TGTGCCAGCAGCCAAGTCGATAGCTGGGAGACCCAGTACTTC
CASSQVDSWETQYF
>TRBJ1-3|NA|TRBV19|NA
TGTGCCAGTAGCCCGAATCGGGGGGGAAACACCATATATTTT
CASSPNRGGNTIYF
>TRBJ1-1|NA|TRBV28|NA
TGTGCCAGCAGTGGCGGGGGGGCTGAAGCTTTCTTT
CASSGGGAEAFF
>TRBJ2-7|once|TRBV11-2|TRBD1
TGTGCCAGCAGGCAGATCGGGACAGGCAACGAGCAGTACTTC
CASRQIGTGNEQYF
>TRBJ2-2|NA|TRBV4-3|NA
TGCGCCAGCAGCCGCGGGGAGGCAAACACCGGGGAGCTGTTTTTT
CASSRGEANTGELFF
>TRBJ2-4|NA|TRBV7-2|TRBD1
TGTGCCAGCAGCGACGGACAGGGGGTAGCCAAAAACATTCAGTACTTC
CASSDGQGVAKNIQYF
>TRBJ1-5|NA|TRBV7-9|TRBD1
TGTGCCAGCAGCTTTGGACAGGGGAGTCAGCCCCAGCATTTT
CASSFGQGSQPQHF
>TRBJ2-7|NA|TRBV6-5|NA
TGTGCCAGCACAGAGGGTGTTGAGCAGTACTTC
CASTEGVEQYF
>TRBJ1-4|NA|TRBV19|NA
TGTGCCAGTAGTATGGGGACCGGGACACCGAATGAAAAACTGTTTTTT
CASSMGTGTPNEKLFF